This T cell receptor beta chain was identified in a study of blood T cell repertoires in COVID-19. Looking at the study overall: The samples span acute and convalescent COVID-19 from the United States, Italy and Spain. T cells, B-cell-depleted T cells, or PBMCs supplied cDNA or gDNA.

Per the original methods: Estimation of nucleated cell counts relied on the amplification of reference gene primers. Only in-frame clones appear in the TCRdb table, and some are missing; sequencing was by immunoSEQ multiplex PCR. From that table come the V and J calls and clone size; the DNA was used to work out D and trimming. The sample consists of approximately 230,000 clones, around 88% of them appearing once. This CDR3 contains 15 residues. With 6 bases clipped from V and 2 bases from J, the junction kept 9 bases outside the gene matches. Looked up from germline, CDR1 is SGHTA and CDR2 is FQGNSA.

This sequence joins TRBV7-2 and TRBJ2-5; TRBD1 matches at 7 bases. This receptor was identified in a man older than 75 with acute or convalescent COVID-19. The sequenced sample consisted of peripheral blood. The CDR3 loop reads CASRMGQNFQETQYF. The DNA for the CDR3 is TGTGCCAGCAGAATGGGACAGAACTTTCAAGAGACCCAGTACTTC.